Listed below are T cell receptor beta chains from one sample, sequenced in a study of cytomegalovirus exposure and HLA in healthy donors. Generated by immunoSEQ multiplex PCR, the TCRdb table keeps only in-frame clones and is missing some. The sample holds approximately 100,000 clones; around 61% are singletons and the top ten take 3% to 4%. The source material was PBMCs. The receptors here all came from a woman between 45 and 65 years old in good health and CMV-seronegative. CDR3s include the opening cysteine and the closing phenylalanine or tryptophan. D genes are given only for firm matches. The size field is filled for only some rows; it gives once, few, many or a size class.

d_call: TRBD1
v_call: TRBV6-5
j_call: TRBJ1-5
clone_size: -
cdr3_aa: CASSYQRTGLGQPQHF
cdr3_nt: TGTGCCAGCAGTTACCAAAGGACAGGGCTGGGTCAGCCCCAGCATTTT

d_call: -
v_call: TRBV7-6
j_call: TRBJ2-5
clone_size: few
cdr3_aa: CASSLVERETQYF
cdr3_nt: TGTGCCAGCAGCTTAGTTGAACGGGAGACCCAGTACTTC

d_call: -
v_call: TRBV5-1
j_call: TRBJ2-3
clone_size: -
cdr3_aa: CASYGGRFTDTQYF
cdr3_nt: TGCGCCAGCTATGGTGGGAGATTTACAGATACGCAGTATTTT

d_call: -
v_call: TRBV6-5
j_call: TRBJ2-3
clone_size: once
cdr3_aa: CASSYSGGTDTQYF
cdr3_nt: TGTGCCAGCAGTTACTCGGGGGGAACGGATACGCAGTATTTT

d_call: TRBD2
v_call: TRBV4-1
j_call: TRBJ2-1
clone_size: -
cdr3_aa: CASSSGLAAPDIHNEQFF
cdr3_nt: TGCGCCAGCAGCTCAGGACTAGCGGCCCCAGATATTCACAATGAGCAGTTCTTC

d_call: -
v_call: TRBV11-2
j_call: TRBJ1-2
clone_size: -
cdr3_aa: CASSLFTQGIPYGYTF
cdr3_nt: TGTGCCAGCAGCTTATTCACCCAGGGTATCCCGTATGGCTACACCTTC

d_call: -
v_call: TRBV2
j_call: TRBJ2-7
clone_size: -
cdr3_aa: CASSELVYTGYEQYF
cdr3_nt: TGTGCCAGCAGTGAATTGGTTTACACAGGTTACGAGCAGTACTTC

d_call: TRBD2
v_call: TRBV5-1
j_call: TRBJ2-1
clone_size: -
cdr3_aa: CASSFGGYNEQFF
cdr3_nt: TGCGCCAGCAGCTTCGGGGGGTACAATGAGCAGTTCTTC

d_call: -
v_call: TRBV25-1
j_call: TRBJ2-3
clone_size: -
cdr3_aa: CASSGQLTDTQYF
cdr3_nt: TGTGCCAGCAGCGGACAGCTCACAGATACGCAGTATTTT

d_call: -
v_call: TRBV4-3
j_call: TRBJ2-5
clone_size: few
cdr3_aa: CASSQGTLYQETQYF
cdr3_nt: TGCGCCAGCAGCCAAGGGACACTGTACCAAGAGACCCAGTACTTC

d_call: TRBD2
v_call: TRBV11-3
j_call: TRBJ2-2
clone_size: -
cdr3_aa: CASSLITSGAGELFF
cdr3_nt: TGTGCCAGCAGCTTAATTACTAGCGGGGCCGGGGAGCTGTTTTTT

d_call: TRBD2
v_call: TRBV6-5
j_call: TRBJ2-3
clone_size: -
cdr3_aa: CASKRGGRFPDTQYF
cdr3_nt: TGTGCCAGCAAGCGGGGAGGGCGATTCCCAGATACGCAGTATTTT

d_call: TRBD1
v_call: TRBV5-1
j_call: TRBJ2-7
clone_size: -
cdr3_aa: CASSRTGSPYEQYF
cdr3_nt: TGCGCCAGCAGCCGGACAGGCTCCCCCTACGAGCAGTACTTC

d_call: -
v_call: TRBV6-1
j_call: TRBJ1-2
clone_size: -
cdr3_aa: CASSERRADSNYGYTF
cdr3_nt: TGTGCCAGCAGTGAACGCCGGGCCGACAGTAACTATGGCTACACCTTC

d_call: -
v_call: TRBV7-3
j_call: TRBJ2-1
clone_size: once
cdr3_aa: CASSSISGSNYNEQFF
cdr3_nt: TGTGCCAGCAGCTCCATCTCCGGGAGCAATTACAATGAGCAGTTCTTC

d_call: TRBD2
v_call: TRBV5-1
j_call: TRBJ2-5
clone_size: -
cdr3_aa: CASRRGEQETQYF
cdr3_nt: TGCGCCAGCAGGCGGGGGGAACAAGAGACCCAGTACTTC

d_call: TRBD1
v_call: TRBV18
j_call: TRBJ2-7
clone_size: -
cdr3_aa: CASSPRLGQGAEQYF
cdr3_nt: TGTGCCAGCTCACCACGTCTGGGACAGGGGGCCGAGCAGTACTTC

d_call: -
v_call: TRBV19
j_call: TRBJ1-5
clone_size: -
cdr3_aa: CASKGQGSGHQPQHF
cdr3_nt: TGTGCCAGTAAAGGGCAGGGATCGGGTCATCAGCCCCAGCATTTT

d_call: TRBD2
v_call: TRBV4-3
j_call: TRBJ2-7
clone_size: -
cdr3_aa: CASSQDRLAGGNEQYF
cdr3_nt: TGCGCCAGCAGCCAAGATCGACTAGCGGGAGGGAACGAGCAGTACTTC

d_call: TRBD1
v_call: TRBV7-8
j_call: TRBJ1-1
clone_size: -
cdr3_aa: CASSSTGGIGEAEAFF
cdr3_nt: TGTGCCAGCAGCTCAACAGGGGGCATTGGAGAGGCTGAAGCTTTCTTT

d_call: -
v_call: TRBV6-5
j_call: TRBJ2-7
clone_size: -
cdr3_aa: CASSYGGAAAYEQYF
cdr3_nt: TGTGCCAGCAGTTACGGGGGGGCGGCCGCCTACGAGCAGTACTTC

d_call: TRBD2
v_call: TRBV9
j_call: TRBJ2-3
clone_size: once
cdr3_aa: CARGTSTPQNTDTQYF
cdr3_nt: TGTGCCAGGGGGACTAGCACTCCGCAAAATACAGATACGCAGTATTTT

d_call: TRBD2
v_call: TRBV18
j_call: TRBJ2-5
clone_size: -
cdr3_aa: CASSPRGGAGETQYF
cdr3_nt: TGTGCCAGCTCGCCGCGGGGGGGGGCCGGTGAGACCCAGTACTTC

d_call: -
v_call: TRBV5-1
j_call: TRBJ2-1
clone_size: once
cdr3_aa: CASSDGRTARDEQFF
cdr3_nt: TGCGCCAGCAGCGATGGACGGACGGCGAGGGATGAGCAGTTCTTC

d_call: TRBD1
v_call: TRBV13
j_call: TRBJ2-6
clone_size: -
cdr3_aa: CASSLTGGHGGANVLTF
cdr3_nt: TGTGCCAGCAGCCTGACAGGGGGACATGGAGGGGCCAACGTCCTGACTTTC

d_call: TRBD2
v_call: TRBV4-1
j_call: TRBJ2-3
clone_size: -
cdr3_aa: CASGLGTDTQYF
cdr3_nt: TGCGCCAGCGGACTAGGCACAGATACGCAGTATTTT

d_call: -
v_call: TRBV29-1
j_call: TRBJ2-1
clone_size: -
cdr3_aa: CSVGDSPSSYNEQFF
cdr3_nt: TGCAGCGTTGGGGACTCCCCCAGCTCCTACAATGAGCAGTTCTTC

d_call: TRBD2
v_call: TRBV5-1
j_call: TRBJ2-1
clone_size: -
cdr3_aa: CASSFELAGGEQFF
cdr3_nt: TGCGCCAGCAGCTTTGAACTAGCGGGGGGGGAGCAGTTCTTC

d_call: -
v_call: TRBV10-3
j_call: TRBJ1-4
clone_size: few
cdr3_aa: CAIRTGTNEKLFF
cdr3_nt: TGTGCCATCAGAACAGGGACTAATGAAAAACTGTTTTTT

d_call: TRBD1
v_call: TRBV2
j_call: TRBJ2-1
clone_size: few
cdr3_aa: CASSELPGQTYNEQFF
cdr3_nt: TGTGCCAGCAGTGAATTACCGGGACAGACCTACAATGAGCAGTTCTTC

d_call: -
v_call: TRBV7-8
j_call: TRBJ1-1
clone_size: few
cdr3_aa: CASSAYRVALNTEAFF
cdr3_nt: TGTGCCAGCAGCGCATACAGGGTAGCCTTGAACACTGAAGCTTTCTTT